Listed below are T cell receptor beta chains from one sample, sequenced in a study of CD8+ T cells in alopecia areata. Clones were sequenced by immunoSEQ multiplex PCR, and TCRdb holds only the in-frame ones, with some missing. The profile covers a few hundred thousand clones, with 35% to 45% appearing a single time and around 0.48% taken by the ten largest. The specimen comprised CD4+ T cells sorted from blood, sampled at roughly week 30, from a patient treated with tofacitinib. The receptors originated from a human donor with alopecia areata. Both conserved end residues are part of each CDR3. The order of the fields is V gene, clone size, D gene, J gene, CDR3 protein, CDR3 DNA. A D gene is named only where the DNA matches it firmly. Rows may omit the clone size; those that give it use once, few, many or a size class.

v_call: TRBV29-1
clone_size: few
d_call: TRBD2
j_call: TRBJ2-4
cdr3_aa: CSVVERTGTRRNIQYF
cdr3_nt: TGCAGCGTCGTCGAAAGGACCGGGACTAGGCGGAACATTCAGTACTTC

v_call: TRBV30
clone_size: NA
d_call: NA
j_call: TRBJ2-2
cdr3_aa: CAWSARTELFF
cdr3_nt: TGTGCCTGGAGTGCTAGGACGGAGCTGTTTTTT

v_call: TRBV30
clone_size: NA
d_call: NA
j_call: TRBJ2-5
cdr3_aa: CAWGAGGNQETQYF
cdr3_nt: TGTGCCTGGGGAGCGGGCGGGAATCAAGAGACCCAGTACTTC

v_call: TRBV7-2
clone_size: few
d_call: NA
j_call: TRBJ1-5
cdr3_aa: CASSFSRDFAQPQHF
cdr3_nt: TGTGCCAGCAGCTTCAGCAGGGACTTTGCACAGCCCCAGCATTTT

v_call: TRBV9
clone_size: NA
d_call: NA
j_call: TRBJ1-2
cdr3_aa: CASSAGTLDGYTF
cdr3_nt: TGTGCCAGCAGCGCCGGGACATTGGATGGCTACACCTTC

v_call: TRBV13
clone_size: few
d_call: NA
j_call: TRBJ1-1
cdr3_aa: CASSFSARGTEAFF
cdr3_nt: TGTGCCAGCAGCTTCTCTGCACGGGGCACTGAAGCTTTCTTT

v_call: TRBV5-6
clone_size: NA
d_call: TRBD2
j_call: TRBJ2-1
cdr3_aa: CASSSWTRTIRGEQFF
cdr3_nt: TGTGCCAGCAGCTCCTGGACTAGAACCATCCGGGGTGAGCAGTTCTTC

v_call: TRBV6-1
clone_size: NA
d_call: TRBD1
j_call: TRBJ2-7
cdr3_aa: CASTEPGQPYEQYF
cdr3_nt: TGTGCCAGCACTGAACCGGGACAGCCCTACGAGCAGTACTTC

v_call: TRBV29-1
clone_size: few
d_call: NA
j_call: TRBJ2-3
cdr3_aa: CSVQPGTRSQPGTDTQYF
cdr3_nt: TGCAGCGTCCAACCCGGGACTCGGTCCCAACCTGGCACAGATACGCAGTATTTT

v_call: TRBV19
clone_size: few
d_call: NA
j_call: TRBJ1-5
cdr3_aa: CASSQQGNQPQHF
cdr3_nt: TGTGCCAGTAGTCAACAGGGCAATCAGCCCCAGCATTTT

v_call: TRBV6-1
clone_size: NA
d_call: TRBD2
j_call: TRBJ2-3
cdr3_aa: CASSERLAGDFTDTQYF
cdr3_nt: TGTGCCAGCAGTGAGAGACTAGCGGGGGACTTCACAGATACGCAGTATTTT

v_call: TRBV30
clone_size: few
d_call: NA
j_call: TRBJ2-5
cdr3_aa: CAWSEGEGGKETQYF
cdr3_nt: TGTGCCTGGAGTGAGGGGGAGGGGGGTAAAGAGACCCAGTACTTC

v_call: TRBV5-1
clone_size: NA
d_call: NA
j_call: TRBJ2-7
cdr3_aa: CASSTEDYYEQYF
cdr3_nt: TGCGCCAGCAGCACCGAAGATTACTACGAGCAGTACTTC

v_call: TRBV29-1
clone_size: NA
d_call: NA
j_call: TRBJ1-1
cdr3_aa: CSVDRIGGRAEAFF
cdr3_nt: TGCAGCGTTGATAGAATAGGGGGGCGGGCTGAAGCTTTCTTT

v_call: TRBV19
clone_size: few
d_call: NA
j_call: TRBJ2-5
cdr3_aa: CASSTQETQYF
cdr3_nt: TGTGCCAGTAGTACCCAAGAGACCCAGTACTTC

v_call: TRBV9
clone_size: NA
d_call: NA
j_call: TRBJ1-2
cdr3_aa: CASSVGGRNYGYTF
cdr3_nt: TGTGCCAGCAGCGTAGGTGGTCGCAACTATGGCTACACCTTC

v_call: TRBV20-1
clone_size: NA
d_call: TRBD1
j_call: TRBJ1-2
cdr3_aa: CSARGRDGYTF
cdr3_nt: TGCAGTGCCAGGGGGCGGGATGGCTACACCTTC

v_call: TRBV29-1
clone_size: NA
d_call: NA
j_call: TRBJ1-2
cdr3_aa: CSAGSVDGYTF
cdr3_nt: TGCAGCGCGGGCTCTGTAGACGGCTACACCTTC

v_call: TRBV6-4
clone_size: NA
d_call: NA
j_call: TRBJ2-5
cdr3_aa: CASSPGEQETQYF
cdr3_nt: TGTGCCAGCAGTCCAGGGGAGCAAGAGACCCAGTACTTC

v_call: TRBV28
clone_size: NA
d_call: NA
j_call: TRBJ2-7
cdr3_aa: CASRSPPQGIWEQYF
cdr3_nt: TGTGCCAGCAGGTCTCCGCCCCAGGGGATATGGGAGCAGTACTTC

v_call: TRBV5-4
clone_size: NA
d_call: NA
j_call: TRBJ2-5
cdr3_aa: CASSPDPVKETQYF
cdr3_nt: TGTGCCAGCAGCCCCGACCCTGTGAAAGAGACCCAGTACTTC

v_call: TRBV15
clone_size: NA
d_call: NA
j_call: TRBJ2-1
cdr3_aa: CATSSDRLSYNEQFF
cdr3_nt: TGTGCCACCAGCAGCGACCGACTCTCCTACAATGAGCAGTTCTTC

v_call: TRBV5-1
clone_size: NA
d_call: NA
j_call: TRBJ2-7
cdr3_aa: CASSRGGGEEQYF
cdr3_nt: TGCGCCAGCAGTCGGGGAGGGGGTGAGGAGCAGTACTTC

v_call: TRBV28
clone_size: NA
d_call: TRBD1
j_call: TRBJ1-1
cdr3_aa: CASSQQQGGEAFF
cdr3_nt: TGTGCCAGCAGCCAACAACAGGGGGGTGAAGCTTTCTTT

v_call: TRBV5-4
clone_size: few
d_call: TRBD2
j_call: TRBJ2-7
cdr3_aa: CASSFGLDAHEQYF
cdr3_nt: TGTGCCAGCAGCTTTGGACTAGACGCCCACGAGCAGTACTTC

v_call: TRBV13
clone_size: few
d_call: NA
j_call: TRBJ2-5
cdr3_aa: CASSLWGTRPDNQYF
cdr3_nt: TGTGCCAGCAGCTTATGGGGGACCAGACCAGACAACCAGTACTTC

v_call: TRBV18
clone_size: many
d_call: NA
j_call: TRBJ1-4
cdr3_aa: CASSPPEVAEKLFF
cdr3_nt: TGTGCCAGCTCACCACCGGAGGTGGCAGAAAAACTGTTTTTT

v_call: TRBV9
clone_size: NA
d_call: TRBD2
j_call: TRBJ2-3
cdr3_aa: CASSVGLAGGQRNTDTQYF
cdr3_nt: TGTGCCAGCAGCGTAGGACTAGCGGGGGGTCAGAGAAACACAGATACGCAGTATTTT

v_call: TRBV29-1
clone_size: NA
d_call: NA
j_call: TRBJ2-7
cdr3_aa: CSVEQGLGEQYF
cdr3_nt: TGCAGCGTTGAGCAAGGGTTGGGGGAGCAGTACTTC

v_call: TRBV5-1
clone_size: NA
d_call: NA
j_call: TRBJ2-2
cdr3_aa: CASRANSDSQFVSGELFF
cdr3_nt: TGCGCCAGCAGGGCAAACTCGGACAGCCAATTCGTCTCCGGGGAGCTGTTTTTT

v_call: TRBV30
clone_size: NA
d_call: NA
j_call: TRBJ1-6
cdr3_aa: CAWSGDGNSPLHF
cdr3_nt: TGTGCCTGGAGTGGGGACGGCAATTCACCCCTCCACTTT

v_call: TRBV7-9
clone_size: NA
d_call: NA
j_call: TRBJ1-1
cdr3_aa: CASSSGRPEAFF
cdr3_nt: TGTGCCAGCAGCTCCGGACGTCCTGAAGCTTTCTTT

v_call: TRBV29-1
clone_size: NA
d_call: TRBD1
j_call: TRBJ2-7
cdr3_aa: CSVTTTGTYEQYF
cdr3_nt: TGCAGCGTCACAACGACAGGGACCTACGAGCAGTACTTC

v_call: TRBV4-2
clone_size: few
d_call: TRBD2
j_call: TRBJ2-7
cdr3_aa: CASSPERDYEQYF
cdr3_nt: TGTGCCAGCAGCCCCGAGCGGGACTATGAGCAGTACTTC

v_call: TRBV2
clone_size: few
d_call: NA
j_call: TRBJ2-5
cdr3_aa: CASRINQETQYF
cdr3_nt: TGTGCCAGCAGAATTAATCAAGAGACCCAGTACTTC

v_call: TRBV2
clone_size: few
d_call: NA
j_call: TRBJ1-1
cdr3_aa: CASSVQWNTEAFF
cdr3_nt: TGTGCCAGCAGCGTTCAGTGGAACACTGAAGCTTTCTTT

v_call: TRBV30
clone_size: few
d_call: NA
j_call: TRBJ1-1
cdr3_aa: CAWSERSAEAFF
cdr3_nt: TGTGCCTGGAGTGAGCGGTCAGCAGAAGCTTTCTTT

v_call: TRBV7-8
clone_size: NA
d_call: NA
j_call: TRBJ2-7
cdr3_aa: CASSFGSQREQYF
cdr3_nt: TGTGCCAGCAGCTTTGGCTCACAACGCGAGCAGTACTTC

v_call: TRBV5-4
clone_size: NA
d_call: NA
j_call: TRBJ1-5
cdr3_aa: CATHRGNQPQHF
cdr3_nt: TGTGCCACCCACAGGGGCAATCAGCCCCAGCATTTT

v_call: TRBV6-5
clone_size: NA
d_call: NA
j_call: TRBJ2-3
cdr3_aa: CASSYKGVAQYF
cdr3_nt: TGTGCCAGCAGTTACAAGGGGGTTGCGCAGTATTTT

v_call: TRBV7-8
clone_size: NA
d_call: NA
j_call: TRBJ2-3
cdr3_aa: CASSLAAFSTDTQYF
cdr3_nt: TGTGCCAGCAGCTTAGCAGCCTTTAGTACCGATACGCAGTATTTT

v_call: TRBV19
clone_size: NA
d_call: NA
j_call: TRBJ1-2
cdr3_aa: CASMNRREIYGYTF
cdr3_nt: TGTGCCAGTATGAACCGACGGGAGATCTATGGCTACACCTTC

v_call: TRBV23-1
clone_size: few
d_call: TRBD2
j_call: TRBJ2-1
cdr3_aa: CASSQSSTASGRGSDSSSYNEQFF
cdr3_nt: TGCGCCAGCAGTCAATCGTCGACAGCCAGCGGGAGAGGCTCGGACTCCAGCTCCTACAATGAGCAGTTCTTC

v_call: TRBV4-2
clone_size: many
d_call: NA
j_call: TRBJ1-5
cdr3_aa: CASSQFPGGRVNQPQHF
cdr3_nt: TGTGCCAGCAGCCAATTTCCGGGCGGGAGGGTCAATCAGCCCCAGCATTTT

v_call: TRBV27
clone_size: few
d_call: NA
j_call: TRBJ2-3
cdr3_aa: CASSLRTRSSTDTQYF
cdr3_nt: TGTGCCAGCAGTTTACGAACAAGGTCTAGCACAGATACGCAGTATTTT

v_call: TRBV19
clone_size: NA
d_call: NA
j_call: TRBJ1-6
cdr3_aa: CATRVPGYSPLHF
cdr3_nt: TGTGCCACCCGTGTTCCGGGGTATTCACCCCTCCACTTT

v_call: TRBV18
clone_size: NA
d_call: NA
j_call: TRBJ1-5
cdr3_aa: CASSPNSAGGNQPQHF
cdr3_nt: TGTGCCAGCTCACCCAACTCGGCAGGGGGCAATCAGCCCCAGCATTTT

v_call: TRBV7-8
clone_size: NA
d_call: TRBD2
j_call: TRBJ2-2
cdr3_aa: CASSPTSGRGAGELFF
cdr3_nt: TGTGCCAGCAGCCCGACTAGCGGGAGGGGAGCCGGGGAGCTGTTTTTT

v_call: TRBV5-4
clone_size: few
d_call: TRBD1
j_call: TRBJ2-7
cdr3_aa: CASSSQGASYEQYF
cdr3_nt: TGTGCCAGCAGCTCTCAGGGGGCCTCCTACGAGCAGTACTTC

v_call: TRBV6-1
clone_size: NA
d_call: TRBD2
j_call: TRBJ2-1
cdr3_aa: CASSALAGAYNEQFF
cdr3_nt: TGTGCCAGCAGTGCTCTAGCGGGTGCCTACAATGAGCAGTTCTTC

v_call: TRBV5-6
clone_size: NA
d_call: TRBD1
j_call: TRBJ1-1
cdr3_aa: CASSLGDRENTEAFF
cdr3_nt: TGTGCCAGCAGCTTGGGGGACAGGGAAAACACTGAAGCTTTCTTT

v_call: TRBV10-2
clone_size: NA
d_call: TRBD1
j_call: TRBJ2-7
cdr3_aa: CASSQGVAHEQYF
cdr3_nt: TGCGCCAGCAGCCAGGGGGTCGCTCACGAGCAGTACTTC

v_call: TRBV2
clone_size: few
d_call: NA
j_call: TRBJ2-1
cdr3_aa: CASNTGVGNEQFF
cdr3_nt: TGTGCCAGCAACACGGGGGTGGGCAATGAGCAGTTCTTC

v_call: TRBV5-1
clone_size: NA
d_call: NA
j_call: TRBJ2-6
cdr3_aa: CASSESYPGAGANVLTF
cdr3_nt: TGCGCCAGCAGCGAGTCGTATCCAGGGGCTGGGGCCAACGTCCTGACTTTC

v_call: TRBV7-9
clone_size: few
d_call: NA
j_call: TRBJ1-2
cdr3_aa: CASSLSSGAYGYTF
cdr3_nt: TGTGCCAGCAGCTTATCCTCGGGGGCCTATGGCTACACCTTC